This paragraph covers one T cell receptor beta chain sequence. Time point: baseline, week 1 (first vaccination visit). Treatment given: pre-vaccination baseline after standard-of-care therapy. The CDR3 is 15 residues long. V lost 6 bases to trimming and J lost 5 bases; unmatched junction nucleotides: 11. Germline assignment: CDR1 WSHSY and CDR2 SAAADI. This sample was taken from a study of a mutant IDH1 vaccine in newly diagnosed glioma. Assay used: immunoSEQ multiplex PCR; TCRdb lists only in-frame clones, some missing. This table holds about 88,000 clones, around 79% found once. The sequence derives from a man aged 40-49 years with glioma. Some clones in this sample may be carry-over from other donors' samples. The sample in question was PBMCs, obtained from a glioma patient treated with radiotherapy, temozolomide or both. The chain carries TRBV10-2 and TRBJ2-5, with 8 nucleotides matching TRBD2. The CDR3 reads CASRGYRGGVETQYF. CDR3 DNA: TGCGCCAGCAGGGGTTACCGGGGGGGGGTGGAGACCCAGTACTTC.